This T cell receptor (beta chain) was retrieved from a study of graft-versus-host responses after intestinal transplantation. The wider study: Anti-thymocyte globulin served as induction for all recipients, who then took tacrolimus and steroids for about 3 years. Study outcomes and limitations: Declines in HvG clones occurring early post-transplant were associated with peak circulating GvH clone levels. Recipient-marrow GvH clones were detected, some having first appeared in ileum or blood.

Concerning this clone itself: Its antigen is not identified.

Trimming stripped 3 bases from V and 3 bases from J, with 15 bases between. This CDR3 has 15 residues. Germline CDR1 SGHRS, CDR2 YFSETQ. The protocol was immunoSEQ multiplex PCR, while the TCRdb copy is restricted to in-frame clones and leaves out a portion. This sample carries tens of thousands of clones, around nine tenths of them seen once, and the ten largest clones take 0.4% to 0.5%. This chain joins TRBV5-1 and TRBJ2-5, with a possible D match to TRBD2 (5 bases). This clonotype was sampled from a human donor who received an intestinal transplant. Sequencing was performed on unstimulated CD8+ T cells sorted from spleen or lymph node cells, taken before intestinal transplant. The CDR3 DNA is TGCGCCAGCAGCTCACGTGAGGCGGGTAAAGAGACCCAGTACTTC. This translates into CASSSREAGKETQYF.